This T cell receptor beta chain was observed in a study of tumor and adjacent non-tumor tissue in lung cancer. No cell sorting was done before RNA was extracted from the tissue. Three rounds of nested PCR, following a modified ARM-PCR protocol, produced the TCRbeta library. TCRdb reanalysed the multiplex PCR reads using MiXCR and keeps one entry per CDR3 protein. There are 55,000 to 70,000 distinct CDR3 sequences in the sample; roughly 60% occur only once, and 20% to 25% lies in the top ten. Germline CDR1 is MGHRA and CDR2 is YSYEKL. Trimming cost V 7 bases and J 5 bases, with 14 bases left between them. CDR3 length equals 13 residues.

Source material: lung tumor tissue. The J gene is TRBJ2-5, the V gene TRBV4-1, with D possibly TRBD1 on 6 matching bases. This TCR came from a man in his fifties or sixties with non-small cell lung cancer. In DNA, the CDR3 is TGCGCCAGCAACAGGGTTGAAGGGGAGACCCAGTACTTC. Encoded protein: CASNRVEGETQYF.